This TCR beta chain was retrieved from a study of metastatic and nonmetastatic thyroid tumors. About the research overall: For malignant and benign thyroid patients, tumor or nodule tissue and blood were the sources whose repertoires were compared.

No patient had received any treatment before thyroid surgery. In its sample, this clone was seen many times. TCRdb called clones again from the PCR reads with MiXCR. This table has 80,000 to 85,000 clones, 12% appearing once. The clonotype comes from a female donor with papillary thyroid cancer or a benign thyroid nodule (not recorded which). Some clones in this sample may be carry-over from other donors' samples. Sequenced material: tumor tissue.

The CDR3 DNA reads TGTGCCAGCAGTGAAGCAGGGCTAGTGGGTCGCCAGTACTTC. Its translation is CASSEAGLVGRQYF. This chain uses TRBV6-1 with TRBJ2-5; D is uncertain. Germline-derived CDR1 and CDR2 are MNHNS and SASEGT. The CDR3 loop spans 14 amino acids. Trimming cost V 0 bases and J 10 bases, with 15 bases left between them.